This entry describes one T cell receptor beta chain. This record comes from a study of control samples from healthy donors and cancer patients. Clones were read by immunoSEQ multiplex PCR, and TCRdb kept only the in-frame ones, dropping some. The sample holds about 86,000 clones, more than 80% seen once. The CDR3 has 13 residues. With 5 bases removed from V and 2 bases from J, the gap between germline ends came to 10 bases. In germline, CDR1 is MNHEY, CDR2 SVGAGI. Sequencing input: blood. This rearrangement joins TRBV6-5 to TRBJ2-7; tentatively, D is TRBD1 or TRBD2 (5 bases each). The TCR sequence derives from a woman in her 30s in good health. CDR3 loop: CASSPQGPYEQYF. CDR3 nucleotides: TGTGCCAGCAGTCCCCAGGGACCCTACGAGCAGTACTTC.